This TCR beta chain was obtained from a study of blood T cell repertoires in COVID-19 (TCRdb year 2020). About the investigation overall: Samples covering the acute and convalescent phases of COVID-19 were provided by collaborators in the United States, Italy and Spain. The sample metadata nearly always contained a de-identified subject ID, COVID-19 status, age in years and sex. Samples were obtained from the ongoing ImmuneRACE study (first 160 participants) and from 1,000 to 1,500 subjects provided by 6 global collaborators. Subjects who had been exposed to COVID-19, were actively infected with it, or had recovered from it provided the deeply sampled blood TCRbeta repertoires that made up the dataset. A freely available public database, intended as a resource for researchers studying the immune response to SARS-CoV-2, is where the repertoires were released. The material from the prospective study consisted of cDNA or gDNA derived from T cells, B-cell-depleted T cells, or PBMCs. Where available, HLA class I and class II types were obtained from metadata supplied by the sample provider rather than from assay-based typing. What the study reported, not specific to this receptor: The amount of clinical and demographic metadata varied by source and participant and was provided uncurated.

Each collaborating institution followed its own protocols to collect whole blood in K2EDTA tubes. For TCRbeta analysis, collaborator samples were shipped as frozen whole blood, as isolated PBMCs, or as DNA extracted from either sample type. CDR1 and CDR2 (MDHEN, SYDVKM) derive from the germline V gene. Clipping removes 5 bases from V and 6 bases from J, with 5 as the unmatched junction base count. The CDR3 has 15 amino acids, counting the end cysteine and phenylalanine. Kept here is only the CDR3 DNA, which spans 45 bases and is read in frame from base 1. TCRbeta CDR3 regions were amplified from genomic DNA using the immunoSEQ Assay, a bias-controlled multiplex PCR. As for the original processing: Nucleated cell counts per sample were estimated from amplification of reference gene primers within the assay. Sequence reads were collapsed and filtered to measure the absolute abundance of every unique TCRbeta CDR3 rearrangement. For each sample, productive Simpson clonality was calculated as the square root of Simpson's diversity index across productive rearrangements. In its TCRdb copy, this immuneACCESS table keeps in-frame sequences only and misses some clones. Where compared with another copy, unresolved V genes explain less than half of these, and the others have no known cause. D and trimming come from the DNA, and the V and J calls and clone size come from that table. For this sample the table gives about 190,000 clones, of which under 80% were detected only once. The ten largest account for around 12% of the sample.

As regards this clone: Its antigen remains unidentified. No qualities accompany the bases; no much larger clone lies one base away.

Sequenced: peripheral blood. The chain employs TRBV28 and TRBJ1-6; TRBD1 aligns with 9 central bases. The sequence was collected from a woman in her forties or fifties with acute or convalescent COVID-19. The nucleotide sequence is TGTGCCAGCAGTCACAGGGGGCTGGGTAATTCACCCCTCCACTTT. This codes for CASSHRGLGNSPLHF.